The source of this TCR beta chain is a study of chemoradiotherapy in HPV16-positive cancers. Repertoires were generated with immunoSEQ multiplex PCR, while TCRdb's copy carries only in-frame clones and drops some. The table has 5,000 or so clones, around 84% seen once. The CDR3 consists of 13 residues. Trimming left V 0 bases short and J 12 bases short, with 9 bases between. Germline loops: CDR1 KGHSH, CDR2 LQKENI. In this sample, this clone turned up a few times. This chain uses TRBV18 with TRBJ1-6; no clear D gene. Sampling was carried out from a patient who underwent chemoradiotherapy. The sequence came from a human donor with HPV-associated anogenital cancer. CDR3 in amino acids: CASSPPDFQPLHF. For the CDR3, the DNA is TGTGCCAGCTCACCACCGGATTTCCAACCCCTCCACTTT. Full variable domain (outside the CDR3, taken from reference TRBV18 and TRBJ1-6): NAGVMQNPRHLVRRRGQEARLRCSPMKGHSHVYWYRQLPEEGLKFMVYLQKENIIDESGMPKERFSAEFPKEGPSILRIQQVVRGDSAAYFCASSPPDFQPLHFGNGTRLTVT.